One T cell receptor beta chain is described in this entry. The antigen is not known. The record originates from a study of beta chain features in type 1 diabetes. The CDR3 totals 20 residues. Sequenced material consisted of expressed TCRB transcripts (all of the isolated RNA was reverse transcribed). Clones were read by immunoSEQ multiplex PCR, and TCRdb kept only the in-frame ones, dropping some. The sample has some 250,000 clones; 25% to 30% are singletons. Regarding the study as a whole: PCR, the amplification step, might favor shorter templates, equally in patients and controls.

The sequence derives from a young man in good health. The sequenced material came from central memory CD4+ T cells from blood. The rearrangement joins TRBV21-1 to TRBJ2-1; TRBD2, as called in the table, went unchecked against the DNA. TRBV21-1 is listed as a pseudogene. The CDR3 is CASSKRGGSGNTGSYNEQFF. The CDR3 nucleotides are TGTGCCAGCAGCAAACGAGGTGGTAGCGGGAACACGGGGTCCTACAATGAGCAGTTCTTC.